This T cell receptor (beta chain) was sequenced during a study of PD-L1 blockade in urothelial cancer. Study-wide findings and caveats: More expansion of tumor-associated blood clones, seen at 3 weeks, marked durable-benefit patients.

Sequencing used immunoSEQ multiplex PCR; TCRdb keeps in-frame clones, though not all of them. Of approximately 100,000 clones listed, around 90% are singletons. Worth noting for this clone: What it binds is unknown.

The sequence came from a woman older than 75 with urothelial cancer. This sample comprised PBMCs, obtained around atezolizumab (anti-PD-L1) treatment.

Here the CDR3 reads CAVKRGGRAPEQYF. The CDR3 DNA is TGTGCCGTCAAGAGAGGCGGGAGGGCCCCCGAGCAGTACTTC. The V call is TRBV30, the J call TRBJ2-7, with TRBD2 matching over 9 bases. V was pared by 8 bases and J by 6 bases, with 14 bases of the junction left unmatched. The CDR3 spans 14 residues. Germline CDR1 and CDR2: GTSNPN and SVGIG (reference sequence).